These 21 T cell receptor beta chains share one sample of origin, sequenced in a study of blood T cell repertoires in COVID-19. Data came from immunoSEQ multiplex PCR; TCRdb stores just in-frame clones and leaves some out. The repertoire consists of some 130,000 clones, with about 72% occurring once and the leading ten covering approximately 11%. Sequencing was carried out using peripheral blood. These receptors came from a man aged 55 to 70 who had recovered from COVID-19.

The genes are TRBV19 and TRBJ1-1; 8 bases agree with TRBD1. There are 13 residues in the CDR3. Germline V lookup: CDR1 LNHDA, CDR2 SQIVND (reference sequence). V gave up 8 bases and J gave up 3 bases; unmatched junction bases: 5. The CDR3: CASGQTGDTEAFF. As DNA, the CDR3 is TGTGCCAGTGGCCAGACAGGGGACACTGAAGCTTTCTTT.

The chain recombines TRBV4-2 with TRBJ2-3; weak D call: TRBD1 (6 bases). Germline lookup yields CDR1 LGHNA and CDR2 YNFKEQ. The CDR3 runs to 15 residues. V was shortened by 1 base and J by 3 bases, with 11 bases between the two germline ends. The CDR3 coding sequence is TGTGCCAGCAGCCAAGGGACAGCGGAGACAGATACGCAGTATTTT. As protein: CASSQGTAETDTQYF.

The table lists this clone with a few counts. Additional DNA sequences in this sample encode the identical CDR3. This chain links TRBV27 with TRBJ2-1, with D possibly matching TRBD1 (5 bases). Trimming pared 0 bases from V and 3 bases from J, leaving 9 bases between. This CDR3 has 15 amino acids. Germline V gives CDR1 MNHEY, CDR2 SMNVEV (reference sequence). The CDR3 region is CASSLSTGYYNEQFF. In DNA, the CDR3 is TGTGCCAGCAGTTTATCCACAGGATACTACAATGAGCAGTTCTTC.

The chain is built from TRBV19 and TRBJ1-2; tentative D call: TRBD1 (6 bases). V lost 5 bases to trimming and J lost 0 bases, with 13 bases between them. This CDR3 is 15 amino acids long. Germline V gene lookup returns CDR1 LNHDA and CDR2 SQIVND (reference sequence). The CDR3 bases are TGTGCCAGTAGTCCCCGGACAGCAGCTAACTATGGCTACACCTTC. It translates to CASSPRTAANYGYTF.

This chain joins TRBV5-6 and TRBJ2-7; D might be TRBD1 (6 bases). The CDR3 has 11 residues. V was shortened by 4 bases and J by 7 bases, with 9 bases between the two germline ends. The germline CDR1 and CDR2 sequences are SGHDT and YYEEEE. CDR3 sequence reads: CASSLRGEQYF. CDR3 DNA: TGTGCCAGCAGCCTTAGGGGGGAGCAGTACTTC.

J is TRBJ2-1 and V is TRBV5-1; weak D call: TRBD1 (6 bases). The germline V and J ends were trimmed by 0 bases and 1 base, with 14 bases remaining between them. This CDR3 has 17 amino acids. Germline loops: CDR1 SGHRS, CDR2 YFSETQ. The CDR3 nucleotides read TGCGCCAGCAGCTTGGTACCGACAGGCAGGTCCTACAATGAGCAGTTCTTC. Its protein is CASSLVPTGRSYNEQFF. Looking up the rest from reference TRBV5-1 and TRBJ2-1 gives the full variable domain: KAGVTQTPRYLIKTRGQQVTLSCSPISGHRSVSWYQQTPGQGLQFLFEYFSETQRNKGNFPGRFSGRQFSNSRSEMNVSTLELGDSALYLCASSLVPTGRSYNEQFFGPGTRLTVL.

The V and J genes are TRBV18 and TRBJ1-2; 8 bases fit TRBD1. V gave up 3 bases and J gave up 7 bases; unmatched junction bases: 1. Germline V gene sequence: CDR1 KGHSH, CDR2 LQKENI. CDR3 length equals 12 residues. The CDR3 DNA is TGTGCCAGCTCACCTGACAGGGGTGGCTACACCTTC. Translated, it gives CASSPDRGGYTF.

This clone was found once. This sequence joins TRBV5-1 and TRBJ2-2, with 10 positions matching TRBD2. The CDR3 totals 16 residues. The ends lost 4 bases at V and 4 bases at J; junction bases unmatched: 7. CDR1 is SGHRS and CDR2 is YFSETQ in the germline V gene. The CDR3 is CASSTGTSATTGELFF. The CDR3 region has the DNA TGCGCCAGCAGCACTGGGACTAGCGCCACCACCGGGGAGCTGTTTTTT.

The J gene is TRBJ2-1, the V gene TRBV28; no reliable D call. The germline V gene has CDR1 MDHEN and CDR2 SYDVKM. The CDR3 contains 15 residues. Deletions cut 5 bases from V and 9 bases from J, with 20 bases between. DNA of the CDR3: TGTGCCAGCAGTCCCCGCACCCCGGTTAGAGGTGAGCAGTTCTTC. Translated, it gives CASSPRTPVRGEQFF. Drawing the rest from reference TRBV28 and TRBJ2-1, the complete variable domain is DVKVTQSSRYLVKRTGEKVFLECVQDMDHENMFWYRQDPGLGLRLIYFSYDVKMKEKGDIPEGYSVSREKKERFSLILESASTNQTSMYLCASSPRTPVRGEQFFGPGTRLTVL.

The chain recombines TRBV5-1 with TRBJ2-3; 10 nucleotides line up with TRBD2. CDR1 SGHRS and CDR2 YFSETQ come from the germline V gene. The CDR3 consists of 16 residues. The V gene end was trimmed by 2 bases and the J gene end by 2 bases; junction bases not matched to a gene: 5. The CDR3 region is CASSFTLAGTTDTQYF. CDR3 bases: TGCGCCAGCAGCTTTACACTAGCGGGGACCACAGATACGCAGTATTTT.

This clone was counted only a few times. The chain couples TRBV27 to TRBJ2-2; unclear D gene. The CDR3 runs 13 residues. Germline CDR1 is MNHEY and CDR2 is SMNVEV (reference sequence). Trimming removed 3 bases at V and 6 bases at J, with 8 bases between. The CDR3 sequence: CASSFSAAGELFF. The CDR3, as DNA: TGTGCCAGCAGTTTTAGTGCCGCCGGGGAGCTGTTTTTT.

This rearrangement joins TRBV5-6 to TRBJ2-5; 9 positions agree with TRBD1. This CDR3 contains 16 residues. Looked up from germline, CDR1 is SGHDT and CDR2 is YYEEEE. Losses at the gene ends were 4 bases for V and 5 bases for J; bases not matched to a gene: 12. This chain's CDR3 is CASSHKQGALMETQYF. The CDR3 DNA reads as TGTGCCAGCAGCCATAAACAGGGGGCGCTTATGGAGACCCAGTACTTC. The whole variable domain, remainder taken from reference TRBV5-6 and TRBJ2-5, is DAGVTQSPTHLIKTRGQQVTLRCSPKSGHDTVSWYQQALGQGPQFIFQYYEEEERQRGNFPDRFSGHQFPNYSSELNVNALLLGDSALYLCASSHKQGALMETQYFGPGTRLLVL.

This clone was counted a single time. In DNA, the CDR3 is TGTGCCAGCAGCCCCCTCGGTGGAGGGACAGATACGCAGTATTTT. Its protein product is CASSPLGGGTDTQYF. V is TRBV2 and J is TRBJ2-3, with a weak D call TRBD2 (6 bases). Germline CDR1 SNHLY, CDR2 FYNNEI. Trimming cost V 6 bases and J 3 bases, with 16 bases left between them. This CDR3 has 15 residues.

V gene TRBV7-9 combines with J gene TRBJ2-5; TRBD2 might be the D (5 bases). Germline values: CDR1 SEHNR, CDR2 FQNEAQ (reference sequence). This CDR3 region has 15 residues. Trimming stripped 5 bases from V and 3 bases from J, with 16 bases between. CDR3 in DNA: TGTGCCAGCAGCCGTGACGGACTTACGAAAGAGACCCAGTACTTC. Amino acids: CASSRDGLTKETQYF.

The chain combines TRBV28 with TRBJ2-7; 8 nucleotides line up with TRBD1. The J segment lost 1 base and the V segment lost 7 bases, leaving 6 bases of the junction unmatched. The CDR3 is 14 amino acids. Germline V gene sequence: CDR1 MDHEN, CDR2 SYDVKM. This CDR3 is CASTPGGYSYEQYF. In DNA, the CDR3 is TGTGCCAGCACCCCAGGGGGCTATTCCTACGAGCAGTACTTC.

CDR3: CASSLSGRGSYEQYF. The CDR3 region has the DNA TGTGCCAGCAGTTTAAGCGGCAGGGGGAGCTACGAGCAGTACTTC. The genes are TRBV28 and TRBJ2-7; TRBD1 matches at 7 bases. This CDR3 region has 15 residues. Trimming took 2 bases from V and 3 from J; bases not matched to a gene: 7. Germline CDR1 reads MDHEN; CDR2 reads SYDVKM.

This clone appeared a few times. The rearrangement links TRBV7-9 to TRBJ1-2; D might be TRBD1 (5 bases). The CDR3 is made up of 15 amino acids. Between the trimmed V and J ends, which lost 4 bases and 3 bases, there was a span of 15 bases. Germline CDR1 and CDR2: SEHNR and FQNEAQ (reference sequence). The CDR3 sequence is CASSSHPDRDYGYTF. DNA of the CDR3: TGTGCCAGCAGCTCACACCCAGACAGAGACTATGGCTACACCTTC.

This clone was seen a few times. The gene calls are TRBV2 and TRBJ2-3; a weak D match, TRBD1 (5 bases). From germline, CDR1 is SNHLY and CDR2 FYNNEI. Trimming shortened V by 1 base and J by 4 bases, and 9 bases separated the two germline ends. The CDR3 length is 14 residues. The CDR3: CASSEDRGADTQYF. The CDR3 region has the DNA TGTGCCAGCAGTGAAGATAGGGGTGCAGATACGCAGTATTTT.

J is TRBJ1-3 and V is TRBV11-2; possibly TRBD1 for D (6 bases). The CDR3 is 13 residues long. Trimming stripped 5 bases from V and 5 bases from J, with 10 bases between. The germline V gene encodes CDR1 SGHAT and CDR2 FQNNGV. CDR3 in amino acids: CASSPGGRNTIYF. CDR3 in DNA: TGTGCCAGCAGCCCCGGGGGGCGAAACACCATATATTTT.

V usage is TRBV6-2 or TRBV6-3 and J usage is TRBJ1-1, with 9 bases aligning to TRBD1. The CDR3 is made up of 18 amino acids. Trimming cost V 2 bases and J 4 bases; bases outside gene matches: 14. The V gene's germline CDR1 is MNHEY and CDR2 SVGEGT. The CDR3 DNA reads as TGTGCCAGCAGTTACACCCCAGGAACAGGGGGCTGGGGCACTGAAGCTTTCTTT. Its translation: CASSYTPGTGGWGTEAFF.

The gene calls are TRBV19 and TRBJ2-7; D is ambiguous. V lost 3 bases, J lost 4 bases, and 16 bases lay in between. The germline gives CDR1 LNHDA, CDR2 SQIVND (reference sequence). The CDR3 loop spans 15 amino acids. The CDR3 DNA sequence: TGTGCCAGTAGTATTGAGGTCGGCTTGGAGTACGAGCAGTACTTC. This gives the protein CASSIEVGLEYEQYF. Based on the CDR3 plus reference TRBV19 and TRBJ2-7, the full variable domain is DGGITQSPKYLFRKEGQNVTLSCEQNLNHDAMYWYRQDPGQGLRLIYYSQIVNDFQKGDIAEGYSVSREKKESFPLTVTSAQKNPTAFYLCASSIEVGLEYEQYFGPGTRLTVT.